These 8 T cell receptor delta chains originate from one sample sequenced in a study of gamma-delta chains in newborns, infants, children. TCRdb re-called the reads through CATT. Seen here are approximately 5,400 delta-chain clones, around 18% observed once, and the top ten hold 5% to 5.5%. Sequenced: blood. These receptors were obtained from a child who was a newborn, infant or young child, either healthy, febrile or measles-vaccinated (not recorded which).

V is TRDV2 and J is TRDJ1; a possible D gene is TRDD3 (5 bases). CDR3 size: 15 residues. Germline assignment: CDR1 GEAIGNYY and CDR2 EKD. V gave up 1 base and J gave up 8 bases, with 19 bases separating them. Here the CDR3 reads CACDTVGEEAKKLIF. The CDR3 DNA sequence: TGTGCCTGTGACACGGTCGGGGAGGAGGCGAAAAAACTCATCTTT.

For this clone: Just one base apart from a much larger clone, this may be a read error. The CDR3 DNA reads as TGTGCCTGTGACAACGTACTGGGGGATAGCTCCTGGGACACCCGACAGATGTTTTTC. It specifies CACDNVLGDSSWDTRQMFF. V and J are TRDV2 and TRDJ3; 11 nucleotides match TRDD3. There are 19 residues in the CDR3. Trimming at V came to 2 bases and at J to 0 bases, leaving 5 bases not matched to a gene. The germline gives CDR1 GEAIGNYY, CDR2 EKD.

This clone was detected a few times. The V call is TRDV2, the J call TRDJ3; weak D call: TRDD3 (5 bases). V shed 0 bases and J shed 2 bases, with 10 bases lying between them. This CDR3 has 17 amino acids. Germline V CDR1 and CDR2: GEAIGNYY, EKD. The CDR3 DNA reads as TGTGCCTGTGACACCGCTGGGAGCCCCTGGGACACCCGACAGATGTTTTTC. This codes for CACDTAGSPWDTRQMFF.

This clone was seen a handful of times. The amino acid sequence in TCRdb belongs to a much larger clone and departs from this DNA's translation at residue 6, likely a sequencing read error; the sequence shown is translated from the DNA. This chain links TRDV2 with TRDJ1, with D perhaps TRDD3 (5 bases). The germline V gene has CDR1 GEAIGNYY and CDR2 EKD. The CDR3 runs 16 residues. The V gene lost 3 bases and the J gene lost 0 bases, with 16 bases spanning the gap. CDR3 sequence reads: CACDQAGTPYTDKLIF. The CDR3 DNA reads as TGTGCCTGTGACCAAGCGGGGACCCCGTACACCGATAAACTCATCTTT.

This clone was found a few times. J is TRDJ3 and V is TRDV2; TRDD3 agrees at 8 bases. Per germline, CDR1 GEAIGNYY and CDR2 EKD. The V and J ends lost 3 bases and 0 bases, in that order; junction bases with no gene match: 9. The CDR3 has 19 amino acids. CDR3 sequence (DNA): TGTGCCTGTGACTCCTTGGGGGATGCGAGCTCCTGGGACACCCGACAGATGTTTTTC. Amino acid sequence: CACDSLGDASSWDTRQMFF.

This clone was observed a handful of times. One end of the junction does not line up with germline, which may come from a read error. The chain combines TRDV2 with TRDJ3; TRDD3 matches at 7 bases. CDR3 length: 19 amino acids. Germline lookup yields CDR1 GEAIGNYY and CDR2 EKD. The CDR3 loop is CACDTPGGPSSRDTRQMFF. In DNA form, the CDR3 reads TGTGCCTGTGACACTCCTGGGGGCCCCAGCTCCCGGGACACCCGACAGATGTTTTTC.

A note on this clone: A far more abundant clone sits one base away, making this likely a read error. This sample includes further DNA sequences coding for the same CDR3. V and J are TRDV2 and TRDJ3; 11 nucleotides line up with TRDD3. No J segment appears in TCRdb, so it was assigned here by matching the sequence to germline. The CDR3 is made up of 17 amino acids. CDR1 and CDR2 (germline): GEAIGNYY, EKD. The CDR3 DNA is TGTGCCTGTGACACCGCTGGGGGATACTGGGACACCCGAAAGATGTTTTTC. This encodes CACDTAGGYWDTRKMFF.

This clone was detected only a few times. Other DNA sequences within the sample encode an identical CDR3. The gene calls are TRDV1 and TRDJ1; perhaps TRDD3 as D (5 bases). The CDR3 length is 14 residues. Trimming shortened V by 9 bases and J by 6 bases, and 20 bases separated the two germline ends. Germline CDR1 and CDR2: TSWWSYY and QGS. The CDR3 nucleotides read TGTGCTCTCGGGATCAGTTTCTCGTCTAATAAACTCATCTTT. This translates into CALGISFSSNKLIF.